One sample yielded the 23 T cell receptor beta chains listed below, sequenced in a study of neurological immune-mediated disorders. MiXCR, run by TCRdb on the 5' RACE reads, gives a single entry per CDR3 protein. The repertoire holds 45,000 to 55,000 distinct CDR3 sequences, roughly 3.8% seen once, with approximately 5.9% in the top ten. Sequencing was performed on PBMCs. Receptor source: a man in his sixties with multiple sclerosis.

This clonotype appeared many times. This chain uses TRBV10-1 with TRBJ2-1; no clear D. Trimming took 0 bases from V and 3 from J, leaving 6 bases between them. This CDR3 comprises 14 residues. Germline assignment: CDR1 WNHNN and CDR2 SYGVQD (reference sequence). The CDR3 sequence: CASSESTDYNEQFF. CDR3 coding DNA: TGCGCCAGCAGTGAGTCGACGGACTACAATGAGCAGTTCTTC.

About this clonotype itself: This clone may be a read error of a much larger clone one base away. The V gene is TRBV10-3, the J gene TRBJ2-7; D gene ambiguous. This CDR3 spans 12 amino acids. In germline, CDR1 is ENHRY, CDR2 SYGVKD. Trimming left V 3 bases short and J 3 bases short, with 6 bases between. The CDR3 protein is CAISDHCYEQYF. The CDR3 DNA is TGTGCCATCAGTGACCACTGCTACGAGCAGTACTTC.

The gene calls are TRBV18 and TRBJ1-1, with D unresolved. This CDR3 has 13 residues. Germline-derived CDR1 and CDR2 are KGHSH and LQKENI. Between the trimmed V and J ends, which lost 2 bases and 7 bases, there was a span of 11 bases. The CDR3 reads CASSPGLRREAFF. In DNA form, the CDR3 reads TGTGCCAGCTCACCAGGGCTCCGTCGTGAAGCTTTCTTT.

The CDR3 protein is CASRSSDTEAFF. The CDR3 DNA reads as TGTGCCAGCAGATCTAGTGACACTGAAGCTTTCTTT. The gene calls are TRBV12-3 or TRBV12-4 and TRBJ1-1; D gene uncertain. V shed 6 bases and J shed 3 bases, with 8 bases lying between them. The CDR3 loop spans 12 amino acids.

This clonotype was seen ten or more times. The V and J genes are TRBV20-1 and TRBJ2-6; 12 positions agree with TRBD2. J lost 3 bases, V lost 7 bases, and 7 bases had no gene match. The V gene's germline CDR1 is DFQATT and CDR2 SNEGSKA (reference sequence). The CDR3 is 16 residues long. The DNA of the CDR3 is TGCAGTGGAACGACTAGCGGGAGAAGTGGGGCCAACGTCCTGACTTTC. Translation: CSGTTSGRSGANVLTF.

This clonotype was found many times. This chain uses TRBV6-2 or TRBV6-3 with TRBJ2-1, with D perhaps matching TRBD2 (5 bases). V was shortened by 2 bases and J by 8 bases, with 13 bases between the two germline ends. From germline, CDR1 is MNHEY and CDR2 SVGEGT. The CDR3 sequence is 14 residues long. As DNA, the CDR3 is TGTGCCAGCAGTTACGAGGGAAGGGTCGATGAGCAGTTCTTC. Its protein is CASSYEGRVDEQFF.

Ten or more counts support this clonotype. The rearrangement joins TRBV5-1 to TRBJ2-7; 15 positions agree with TRBD2. The germline V gene has CDR1 SGHRS and CDR2 YFSETQ. J was trimmed by 4 bases and V by 4 bases; bases with no gene match: 6. The CDR3 spans 16 residues. The CDR3 sequence is CASSIWTSGRAYEQYF. CDR3 sequence (DNA): TGCGCCAGCAGCATCTGGACTAGCGGGAGGGCATACGAGCAGTACTTC.

This clonotype has just a few counts. The chain uses TRBV25-1 and TRBJ1-1, with D unclear. Germline CDR1 and CDR2: MGHDK and SYGVNS. The CDR3 runs to 10 residues. The V end was cut by 7 bases, the J end by 5 bases, with 5 bases between. Written as DNA, the CDR3 is TGTGCCAGCATAGGGACTGAAGCTTTCTTT. Translating gives CASIGTEAFF.

Many counts were recorded for this clonotype. The chain combines TRBV7-2 with TRBJ2-7; a possible D gene is TRBD2 (6 bases). Trimming shortened V by 4 bases and J by 7 bases, and 23 bases separated the two germline ends. The germline V gene has CDR1 SGHTA and CDR2 FQGNSA. The length of the CDR3 is 16 residues. The CDR3 loop reads CASSSPRGGTYEEQYF. DNA for the CDR3: TGTGCCAGCAGCTCACCTCGCGGAGGGACCTACGAGGAGCAGTACTTC.

This clonotype was counted many times. The chain couples TRBV24-1 to TRBJ2-5, with D tentatively TRBD2 (5 bases). CDR3 length: 13 amino acids. CDR1 and CDR2 (germline): KGHDR, SFDVKD. The ends were cut back, 5 bases at V and 4 bases at J, with 10 bases in the middle. The CDR3 DNA reads TGTGCCACCAGTGCTAGCAGCATAGAGACCCAGTACTTC. This sequence encodes CATSASSIETQYF.

This clonotype was seen a handful of times. This chain uses TRBV5-5 with TRBJ2-7; tentative D call: TRBD1 (6 bases). Germline-derived CDR1 and CDR2 are SGHKS and YYEKEE (reference sequence). V lost 4 bases, J lost 8 bases, and 16 bases lay in between. The length of the CDR3 is 13 residues. The CDR3 reads CASSPVGQTKQYF. CDR3 bases: TGTGCCAGCAGCCCGGTCGGACAGACAAAGCAGTACTTC.

CDR3 amino acids: CANRGGSAGEQYF. The CDR3, as DNA: TGTGCCAACAGAGGAGGGTCCGCTGGAGAGCAGTACTTC. The J gene is TRBJ2-7, the V gene TRBV6-2 or TRBV6-3, with TRBD2 as a possible D gene (6 bases). CDR3 length equals 13 residues. The V gene lost 10 bases and the J gene lost 7 bases, with 20 bases spanning the gap. In germline, CDR1 is MNHEY, CDR2 SVGEGT.

This clonotype was seen many times. The chain uses TRBV7-9 and TRBJ2-3, with TRBD1 as a possible D gene (6 bases). Germline loops: CDR1 SEHNR, CDR2 FQNEAQ (reference sequence). V was shortened by 7 bases and J by 4 bases, with 18 bases between the two germline ends. The CDR3 is 15 amino acids. This CDR3 is CASNKQGNGADTQYF. CDR3 nucleotide sequence: TGTGCCAGCAACAAACAGGGTAACGGGGCAGATACGCAGTATTTT. The whole variable domain, remainder taken from reference TRBV7-9 and TRBJ2-3, is DTGVSQNPRHKITKRGQNVTFRCDPISEHNRLYWYRQTLGQGPEFLTYFQNEAQLEKSRLLSDRFSAERPKGSFSTLEIQRTEQGDSAMYLCASNKQGNGADTQYFGPGTRLTVL.

This clonotype was seen at least ten times. V usage is TRBV18 and J usage is TRBJ1-1, with D hard to call. Germline V lookup: CDR1 KGHSH, CDR2 LQKENI. The CDR3 runs to 14 residues. Trimming cost V 0 bases and J 0 bases, with 5 bases left between them. The CDR3 bases are TGTGCCAGCTCACCACCGCGAATGAACACTGAAGCTTTCTTT. Protein sequence: CASSPPRMNTEAFF.

This clonotype has just a few counts. The rearrangement joins TRBV5-1 to TRBJ1-5, with 10 bases aligning to TRBD1. Losses at the gene ends were 7 bases for V and 8 bases for J; bases not matched to a gene: 12. Germline lookup yields CDR1 SGHRS and CDR2 YFSETQ. The CDR3 runs to 15 residues. The CDR3 DNA follows: TGCGCCAGCTCACAGGGACAGGGGAGGTTGGAGCCCCAGCATTTT. This sequence encodes CASSQGQGRLEPQHF.

This clonotype was seen repeatedly, ten times or more. The chain uses TRBV20-1 and TRBJ1-1; 7 positions agree with TRBD1. The CDR3 contains 12 residues. The V gene's germline CDR1 is DFQATT and CDR2 SNEGSKA (reference sequence). V shed 3 bases, J shed 6 bases, and the junction held 4 bases outside the gene matches. The CDR3 loop reads CSARTGIPEAFF. CDR3 DNA sequence: TGCAGTGCTAGGACAGGGATCCCTGAAGCTTTCTTT.

This clonotype has a count of ten or more. V is TRBV27 and J is TRBJ2-3, with no clear D. CDR1 and CDR2 from the germline V gene are MNHEY and SMNVEV (reference sequence). The CDR3 totals 12 residues. Trimming removed 5 bases at V and 8 bases at J, with 11 bases between. CDR3 sequence (DNA): TGTGCCAGCAGTAAGGGTCGAGGTACGCAGTATTTT. Protein sequence: CASSKGRGTQYF.

This clonotype showed up many times. The genes are TRBV6-6 and TRBJ1-2, with TRBD1 matching 7 bases. Germline lookup yields CDR1 MNHNY and CDR2 SVGAGI (reference sequence). This CDR3 is 15 amino acids long. The V and J ends lost 1 base and 3 bases, in that order; junction bases with no gene match: 5. CDR3 loop: CASSYYDQGDYGYTF. The CDR3 region has the DNA TGTGCCAGCAGTTACTATGACCAGGGGGACTATGGCTACACCTTC.

This clonotype was counted many times. The chain joins TRBV11-2 to TRBJ2-2, with 8 positions matching TRBD2. J was trimmed by 8 bases and V by 3 bases; bases with no gene match: 5. CDR1 is SGHAT, CDR2 FQNNGV, per germline. The CDR3 runs to 14 residues. The CDR3 nucleotides read TGTGCCAGCAGCTTCAGCGGGAGTTCTGGGGAGCTGTTTTTT. It codes for CASSFSGSSGELFF.

This clonotype was picked up many times. The rearrangement links TRBV20-1 to TRBJ2-1; no firm D call. The CDR3 totals 12 residues. The ends were cut back, 6 bases at V and 9 bases at J, with 15 bases in the middle. Germline CDR1 DFQATT, CDR2 SNEGSKA (reference sequence). The CDR3 spells CSASVHTSEQFF. For the CDR3, the DNA is TGCAGTGCGAGTGTTCATACCTCTGAGCAGTTCTTC.

This clonotype has ten or more counts. A much larger clone differs by one base, so this may be a read error. The genes are TRBV7-9 and TRBJ1-2; no definite D call. CDR3 size: 13 residues. Per the germline V gene, CDR1 is SEHNR and CDR2 is FQNEAQ (reference sequence). In nucleotides, the CDR3 is TGTGCCAGCAGCTTTACGGGTGACGGCTTGTTAGCCTTC. Its protein product is CASSFTGDGLLAF.

There are many counts of this clonotype. The chain recombines TRBV12-3 or TRBV12-4 with TRBJ2-1; D is undetermined. CDR3 length: 14 residues. V was shortened by 3 bases and J by 6 bases, with 12 bases between the two germline ends. The CDR3 DNA reads TGTGCCAGCAGTTTCCCCCGCCCTCCCAATGAGCAGTTCTTC. This translates into CASSFPRPPNEQFF.

This clonotype was found many times. The chain is built from TRBV5-5 and TRBJ2-4; D possibly corresponds to TRBD2 (7 bases). Germline loops: CDR1 SGHKS, CDR2 YYEKEE (reference sequence). V was trimmed by 2 bases and J by 8 bases, leaving 14 bases between them. There are 14 residues in the CDR3. The CDR3 DNA reads as TGTGCCAGCAGCTTCTCTCAGGGGAGGGACATTCAGTACTTC. It encodes CASSFSQGRDIQYF.